The rows below give T cell receptor beta chains drawn from one sample of a study of regulatory T cells in long-lasting Graves disease. TCRdb fed the multiplex PCR reads into MiXCR, producing one record per CDR3 protein. The sample has under 800,000 distinct CDR3 sequences; about 15% are singletons. This sample also appeared in a second study, on T cells in Graves' hyperthyroidism and ophthalmopathy.

The sequencing here drew on peripheral blood mononuclear cells (PBMCs), taken at new diagnosis, from a patient treated with antithyroid drugs. These receptor sequences come from a woman aged 25-40 years with Graves disease. Both conserved end residues are part of each CDR3. D genes are given only for firm matches. The listing skips clone size in some rows; elsewhere it reads once, few, many or a size class.

clone size,J gene,V gene,D gene,CDR3 protein,CDR3 DNA
many,TRBJ2-5,TRBV20-1,TRBD1,CSASFFGQGWVETQYF,TGCAGTGCTAGTTTCTTCGGACAGGGATGGGTAGAGACCCAGTACTTC
many,TRBJ2-1,TRBV7-9,.,CASSLMRVGNEQFF,TGTGCCAGCAGCTTAATGAGGGTGGGGAATGAGCAGTTCTTC
many,TRBJ1-2,TRBV6-5,TRBD1,CASSSDRGGYGYTF,TGTGCCAGCAGTTCCGACAGGGGCGGCTATGGCTACACCTTC
few,TRBJ1-1,TRBV19,.,CASREGMNTEAFF,TGTGCCAGTAGAGAGGGGATGAACACTGAAGCTTTCTTT
.,TRBJ2-3,TRBV5-1,TRBD2,CASSLGTSGSSADTQYF,TGCGCCAGCAGCTTGGGGACTAGCGGGAGCTCCGCAGATACGCAGTATTTT
few,TRBJ2-2,TRBV24-1,TRBD2,CATGGEGRAGELFF,TGTGCCACCGGAGGGGAGGGCCGGGCCGGGGAGCTGTTTTTT
.,TRBJ2-1,TRBV5-5,TRBD2,CASSYGGLVVDEQFF,TGTGCCAGCAGCTACGGGGGACTAGTTGTTGATGAGCAGTTCTTT
many,TRBJ2-7,TRBV7-3,.,CASGGFHEQYF,TGTGCCAGCGGAGGGTTCCACGAGCAGTACTTC
many,TRBJ2-2,TRBV5-1,.,CASSLGIAVNTGELFF,TGCGCCAGCAGCTTGGGGATAGCGGTTAACACCGGGGAGCTGTTTTTT
.,TRBJ2-7,TRBV30,.,CAWSAGYEQYF,TGTGCCTGGAGTGCGGGGTACGAGCAGTACTTC
many,TRBJ2-7,TRBV28,TRBD1,CASKPPGQGIKSYEQYF,TGTGCCAGCAAACCCCCGGGACAGGGAATCAAGTCCTACGAGCAGTACTTC
many,TRBJ2-7,TRBV27,.,CASSRTPHEQYF,TGTGCCAGCAGTCGAACCCCCCACGAGCAGTACTTC
many,TRBJ2-7,TRBV11-2,.,CASSLVGPKTGEQYF,TGTGCCAGCAGCTTAGTAGGGCCTAAGACGGGGGAGCAGTACTTC
many,TRBJ1-1,TRBV6-1,.,CASSEVVSGSAFF,TGTGCCAGCAGTGAAGTAGTCTCAGGGTCAGCTTTCTTT
.,TRBJ2-7,TRBV2,.,CASKAVDYEQYF,TGTGCCAGCAAGGCAGTAGACTACGAGCAGTACTTC
.,TRBJ2-5,TRBV12-3/TRBV12-4,.,CASSPQRTQETQYF,TGTGCCAGCAGTCCCCAGCGGACCCAAGAGACCCAGTACTTC
.,TRBJ2-7,TRBV10-3,TRBD2,CAISPRGETSGMGPYEQYF,TGTGCCATCAGTCCTAGGGGGGAGACTAGCGGGATGGGTCCCTACGAGCAGTACTTC